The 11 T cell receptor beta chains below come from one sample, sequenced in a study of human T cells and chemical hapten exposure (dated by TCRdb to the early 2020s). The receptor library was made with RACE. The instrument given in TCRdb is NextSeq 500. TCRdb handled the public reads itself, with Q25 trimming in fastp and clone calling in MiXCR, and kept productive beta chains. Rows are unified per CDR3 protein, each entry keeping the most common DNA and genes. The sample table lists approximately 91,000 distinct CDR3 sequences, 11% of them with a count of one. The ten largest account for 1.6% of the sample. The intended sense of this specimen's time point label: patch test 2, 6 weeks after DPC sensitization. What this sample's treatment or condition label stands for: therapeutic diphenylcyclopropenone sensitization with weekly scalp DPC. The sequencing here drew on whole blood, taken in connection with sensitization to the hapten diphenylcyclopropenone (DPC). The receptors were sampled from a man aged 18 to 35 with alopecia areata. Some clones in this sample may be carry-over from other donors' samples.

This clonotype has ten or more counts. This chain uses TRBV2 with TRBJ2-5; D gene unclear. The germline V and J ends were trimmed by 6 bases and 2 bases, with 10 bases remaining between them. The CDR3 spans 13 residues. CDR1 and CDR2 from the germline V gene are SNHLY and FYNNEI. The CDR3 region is CASSLRRQETQYF. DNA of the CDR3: TGTGCCAGCAGCCTCAGACGGCAAGAGACCCAGTACTTC.

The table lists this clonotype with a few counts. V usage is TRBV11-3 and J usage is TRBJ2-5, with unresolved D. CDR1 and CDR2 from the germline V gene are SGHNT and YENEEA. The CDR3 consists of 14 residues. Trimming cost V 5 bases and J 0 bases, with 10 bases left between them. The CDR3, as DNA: TGTGCCAGCAGCGCTTACAATGACCAAGAGACCCAGTACTTC. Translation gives CASSAYNDQETQYF.

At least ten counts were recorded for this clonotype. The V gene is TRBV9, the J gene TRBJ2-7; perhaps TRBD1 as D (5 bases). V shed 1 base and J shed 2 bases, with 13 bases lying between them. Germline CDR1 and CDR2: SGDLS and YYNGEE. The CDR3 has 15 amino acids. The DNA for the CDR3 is TGTGCCAGCAGCGTATTTGGACACGGAACCTACGAGCAGTACTTC. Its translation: CASSVFGHGTYEQYF.

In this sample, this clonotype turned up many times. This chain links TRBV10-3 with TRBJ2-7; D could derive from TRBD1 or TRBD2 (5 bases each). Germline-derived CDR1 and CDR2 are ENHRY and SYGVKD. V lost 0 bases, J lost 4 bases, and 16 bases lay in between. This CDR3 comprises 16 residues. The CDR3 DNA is TGTGCCATCAGTGAGTCGCCCCTCCGGGACGGGTACGAGCAGTACTTC. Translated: CAISESPLRDGYEQYF.

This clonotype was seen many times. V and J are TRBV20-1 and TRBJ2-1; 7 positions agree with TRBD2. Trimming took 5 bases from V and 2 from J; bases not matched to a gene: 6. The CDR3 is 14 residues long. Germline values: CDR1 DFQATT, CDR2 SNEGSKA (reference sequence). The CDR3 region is CSASSGDAYNEQFF. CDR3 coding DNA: TGCAGTGCTTCCAGCGGGGACGCCTACAATGAGCAGTTCTTC.

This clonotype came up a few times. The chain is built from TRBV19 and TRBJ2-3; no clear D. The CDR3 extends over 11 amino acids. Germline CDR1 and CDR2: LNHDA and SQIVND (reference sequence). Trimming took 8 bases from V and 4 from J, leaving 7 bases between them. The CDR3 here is CASARADTQYF. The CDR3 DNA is TGTGCCAGTGCCCGCGCAGATACGCAGTATTTT. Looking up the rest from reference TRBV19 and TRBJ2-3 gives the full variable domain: DGGITQSPKYLFRKEGQNVTLSCEQNLNHDAMYWYRQDPGQGLRLIYYSQIVNDFQKGDIAEGYSVSREKKESFPLTVTSAQKNPTAFYLCASARADTQYFGPGTRLTVL.

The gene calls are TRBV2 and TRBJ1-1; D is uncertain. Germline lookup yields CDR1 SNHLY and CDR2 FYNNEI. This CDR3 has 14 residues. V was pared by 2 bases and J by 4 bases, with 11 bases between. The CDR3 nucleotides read TGTGCCAGCAGTGAAAGGTTCCAACTCACTGAAGCTTTCTTT. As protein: CASSERFQLTEAFF. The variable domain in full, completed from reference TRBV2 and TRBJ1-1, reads EPEVTQTPSHQVTQMGQEVILRCVPISNHLYFYWYRQILGQKVEFLVSFYNNEISEKSEIFDDQFSVERPDGSNFTLKIRSTKLEDSAMYFCASSERFQLTEAFFGQGTRLTVV.

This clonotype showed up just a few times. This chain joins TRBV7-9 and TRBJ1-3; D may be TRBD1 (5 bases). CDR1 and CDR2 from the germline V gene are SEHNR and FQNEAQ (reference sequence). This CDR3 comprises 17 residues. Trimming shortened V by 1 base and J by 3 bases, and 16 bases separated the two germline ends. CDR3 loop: CASSLVGSQGDGNTIYF. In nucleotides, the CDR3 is TGTGCCAGCAGCTTAGTCGGCTCTCAGGGAGATGGAAACACCATATATTTT.

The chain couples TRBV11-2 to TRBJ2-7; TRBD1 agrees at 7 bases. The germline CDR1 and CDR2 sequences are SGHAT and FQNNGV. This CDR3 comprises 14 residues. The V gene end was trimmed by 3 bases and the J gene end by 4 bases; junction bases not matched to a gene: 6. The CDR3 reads CASSFRGTEYEQYV. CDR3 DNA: TGTGCCAGCAGCTTTCGAGGGACAGAATACGAGCAGTACGTC.

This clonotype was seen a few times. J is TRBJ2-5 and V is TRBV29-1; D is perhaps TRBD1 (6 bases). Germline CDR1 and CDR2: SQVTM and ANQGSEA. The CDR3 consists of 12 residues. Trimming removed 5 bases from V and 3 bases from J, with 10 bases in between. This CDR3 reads CSVTQGEETQYF. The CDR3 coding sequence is TGCAGCGTTACACAGGGAGAAGAGACCCAGTACTTC. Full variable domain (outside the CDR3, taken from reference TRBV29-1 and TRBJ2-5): SAVISQKPSRDICQRGTSLTIQCQVDSQVTMMFWYRQQPGQSLTLIATANQGSEATYESGFVIDKFPISRPNLTFSTLTVSNMSPEDSSIYLCSVTQGEETQYFGPGTRLLVL.

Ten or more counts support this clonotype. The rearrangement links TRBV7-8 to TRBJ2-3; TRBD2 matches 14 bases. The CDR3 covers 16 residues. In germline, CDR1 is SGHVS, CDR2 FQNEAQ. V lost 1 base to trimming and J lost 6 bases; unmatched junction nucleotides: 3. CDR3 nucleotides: TGTGCCAGCAGCTTAGGACTAGCGGGGGGGCTTGATACGCAGTATTTT. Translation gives CASSLGLAGGLDTQYF.